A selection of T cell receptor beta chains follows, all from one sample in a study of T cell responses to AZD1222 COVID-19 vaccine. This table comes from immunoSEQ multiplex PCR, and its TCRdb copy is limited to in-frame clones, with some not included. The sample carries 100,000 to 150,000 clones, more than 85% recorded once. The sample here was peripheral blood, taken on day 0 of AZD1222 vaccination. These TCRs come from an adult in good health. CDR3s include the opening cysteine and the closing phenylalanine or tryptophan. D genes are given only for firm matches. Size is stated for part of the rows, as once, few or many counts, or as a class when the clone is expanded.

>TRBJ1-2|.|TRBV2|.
TGTGCCACTATCATGCGGACGACAGGAGGCTACACCTTC
CATIMRTTGGYTF
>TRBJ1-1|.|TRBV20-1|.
TGCAGTGCTAGGGGCCTTGACGCTTTCTTT
CSARGLDAFF
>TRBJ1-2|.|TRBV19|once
TGTGCCAGTAGTATATTAGGGCAGGCTTACGTATCCTATGGCTACACCTTC
CASSILGQAYVSYGYTF
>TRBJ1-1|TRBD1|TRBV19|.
TGTGCCAGTAGTATTAGGGACAGCTTGAACACTGAAGCTTTCTTT
CASSIRDSLNTEAFF
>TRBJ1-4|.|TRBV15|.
TGTGCCACCAGCAGAGATCAAGGCAGGGAACTGTTTTTT
CATSRDQGRELFF
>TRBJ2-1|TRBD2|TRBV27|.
TGTGCCAGCAGTTATCCGGGACTAGCGGACAATGAGCAGTTCTTC
CASSYPGLADNEQFF
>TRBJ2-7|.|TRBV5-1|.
TGCGCCAGCAGCGGGGGACCGGTGGGATCCGAGCAGTACTTC
CASSGGPVGSEQYF
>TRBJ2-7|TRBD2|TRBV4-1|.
TGCGCCAGCAGCCAAGTTCTGACTAGCGGGAGGATCGAGCAGTACTTC
CASSQVLTSGRIEQYF
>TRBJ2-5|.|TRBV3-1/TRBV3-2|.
TGTGCCACCCGCCGGGAGACCCAGTACTTC
CATRRETQYF
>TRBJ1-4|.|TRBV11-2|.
TGTGCCAGCAGCTTAGATCTAACGGGCAGAAATGAAAAACTGTTTTTT
CASSLDLTGRNEKLFF
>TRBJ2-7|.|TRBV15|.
TGTGCCACCAGCAGAGATCCACCCAGGGGAGCCTACGAGCAGTACTTC
CATSRDPPRGAYEQYF
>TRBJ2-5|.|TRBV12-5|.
TGTGCTAGTGGTTTGGCCCTTCGGGGGGCGCGGGGAGAGACCCAGTACTTC
CASGLALRGARGETQYF
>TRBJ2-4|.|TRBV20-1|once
TGCAGTGCTAATAACCAAAACATTCAGTACTTC
CSANNQNIQYF
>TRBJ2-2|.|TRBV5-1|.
TGCGCCAGCAGCTTGGAGGTACAGGGCCCTATAACCGGGGAGCTGTTTTTT
CASSLEVQGPITGELFF
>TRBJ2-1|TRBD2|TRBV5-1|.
TGCGCCAGCAGCCCGCTGACCAGACAGACTAGCGGGACTGAGCAGTTCTTC
CASSPLTRQTSGTEQFF
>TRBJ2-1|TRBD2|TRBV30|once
TGTGCCTGGAGTGTAGATAGGGTTAGCGGGAGTAGCAACAATGAGCAGTTCTTC
CAWSVDRVSGSSNNEQFF